This T cell receptor beta chain was found in a study of blood T cell repertoires in COVID-19 (dated by TCRdb to the early 2020s). For context, the study as a whole: Samples covering the acute and convalescent phases of COVID-19 were provided by collaborators in the United States, Italy and Spain. The dataset comprised deeply sampled blood TCRbeta repertoires from subjects exposed to, actively infected with, or recovered from COVID-19. A de-identified subject ID, COVID-19 status, age in years and sex were almost always included in the sample metadata. The repertoires were made available in a free public database intended to serve as a resource for research on the immune response to SARS-CoV-2. The samples were drawn from the first 160 participants of the ongoing ImmuneRACE study and from about 1,200 subjects provided by 6 global collaborators. The prospective study material was composed of cDNA or gDNA derived from T cells, B-cell-depleted T cells, or PBMCs. Where available, HLA class I and class II types were obtained from metadata supplied by the sample provider rather than from assay-based typing.

Enrolling through a virtual design, the prospective study's participants ranged in age from roughly 18 to 90 years and lived across more than 20 United States geographic areas. In the prospective study, participants were assigned to cohorts based on the clinical history participants reported in a screening survey and a study questionnaire. Mobile phlebotomists in the prospective study collected whole blood, serum and a nasopharyngeal or oropharyngeal swab from every participant. Prospective study participants could optionally give additional blood draws and questionnaires over an approximately 2-month period. Before DNA extraction, blood samples from the prospective study were shipped at room temperature or frozen. CDR1 and CDR2, per the germline V gene, are SGHTA and FQGNSA. From the cysteine up to the phenylalanine, the CDR3 has a length of 14 residues. The retained sequence is limited to the CDR3, 42 bases, with the frame set at the first base. V is pared back by 3 bases and J by 8 bases, with 14 bases lying between the germline termini.

TCRbeta CDR3 regions were amplified from genomic DNA by means of the immunoSEQ Assay, a bias-controlled multiplex PCR. Under the source paper's analysis protocol: Within the assay, amplification of reference gene primers was used to estimate how many nucleated cells each sample contained. Sequence reads were collapsed and filtered to measure the absolute abundance of every unique TCRbeta CDR3 rearrangement. Productive Simpson clonality was computed per sample as the square root of Simpson's diversity index over productive rearrangements. TCRdb obtained this table from immuneACCESS and retained in-frame rearrangements with V and J assigned. These tables miss some clones; where compared with another copy, unresolved V genes account for less than half of the shortfall, and the remainder is unexplained. V and J calls and clone size are those listed in that table; D and trimming were worked out from the DNA. The sample data list under 250,000 clones, and 80% to 90% of these were observed just once. Over 3% of the sample comes from the top ten.

In regard to this clone: Its target antigen remains unknown. Nothing much larger sits one base from this clone, and base qualities are not available.

What the study reported, not specific to this receptor: How much clinical and demographic metadata was included differed by source and by participant, and the metadata was provided uncurated.

Sample: PBMCs or T cells enriched from blood (not recorded which). The chain is made from TRBV7-2 and TRBJ2-1; TRBD2 is possibly the D segment (5 matching bases). The TCR originated in a woman aged 18-35 years in a cohort exposed to, infected with or recovered from COVID-19 (not recorded which). CDR3 sequence: CASSLVLAADEQFF. The sequenced DNA is TGTGCCAGCAGCTTGGTGCTAGCAGCTGATGAGCAGTTCTTC.